The TCR beta chain under discussion was sequenced for a study of cytomegalovirus exposure and HLA in healthy donors. Study as a whole: The roughly 120 validation repertoires matched the roughly 670 first-cohort repertoires in platform, a later analysis reported. General study findings and limits: Reported results showed that the classifier diagnosed cytomegalovirus status with high specificity and sensitivity. Many donors shared some public TCRs, even though most TCR sequences were rare.

V gave up 9 bases and J gave up 4 bases; unmatched junction bases: 4. The CDR3 sequence is 12 residues long. Germline V gene data show CDR1 as LNHDA and CDR2 as SQIVND (reference sequence). The table lists this clone with a count of one. What it binds is unknown. Some clones are missing from TCRdb's copy, which holds only in-frame ones; the method was immunoSEQ multiplex PCR. The sample yields 150,000 to 200,000 clones, around nine tenths seen once. V is TRBV19 and J is TRBJ1-1; 8 bases are a match to TRBD1. The sequence was obtained from a young woman in good health and CMV-seronegative. Input material: PBMCs. Here the CDR3 reads CASRGRRTEAFF. As DNA, the CDR3 is TGTGCCAGCAGGGGGCGACGCACTGAAGCTTTCTTT.